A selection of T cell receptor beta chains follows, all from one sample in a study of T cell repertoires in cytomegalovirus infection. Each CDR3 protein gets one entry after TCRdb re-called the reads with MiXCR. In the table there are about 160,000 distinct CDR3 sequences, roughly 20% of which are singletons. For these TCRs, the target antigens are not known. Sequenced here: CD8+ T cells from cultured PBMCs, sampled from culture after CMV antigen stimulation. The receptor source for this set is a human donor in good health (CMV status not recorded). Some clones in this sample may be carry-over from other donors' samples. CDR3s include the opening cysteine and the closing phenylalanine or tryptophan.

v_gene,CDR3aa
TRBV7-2,CASSFNRVNEQFF
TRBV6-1,CASSEASWGPETNVLTF
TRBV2,CASSQHPQRTGRREQYF
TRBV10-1,CASSGPWESDTQYF
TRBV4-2,CASSQEWAGASYEQYF
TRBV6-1,CASSGPGQAVSGANVLTF
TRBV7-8,CASSLGLGGGDITGELFF
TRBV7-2,CASSLTQGGHTEAFF
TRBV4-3,CASSQDRTGNLETQYF
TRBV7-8,CASSLRAGEYGYTF
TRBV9,CASSVGSGGDNEQFF
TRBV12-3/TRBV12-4,CASSFGDRQLYGYTF
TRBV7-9,CASSFTGTGVDEQYF
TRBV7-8,CASSTPTAFNEKLFF
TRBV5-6,CASSGPTGTGDLYSNQPQHF
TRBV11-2,CASSWAWELFF
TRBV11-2,CASSLVTSGGYGTQYF
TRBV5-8,CASSLVGLAEYNEQFF
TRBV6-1,CASSEVPQGNQPQHF
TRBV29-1,CSVGAERGTDTQYF
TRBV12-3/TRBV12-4,CASSLRGDEQYF
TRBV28,CASSLMGANEQFF
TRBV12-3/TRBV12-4,CASRLPGQTYEQYF
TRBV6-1,CASSSIPGTGGLDTEAFF
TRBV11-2,CASSSGPRGLSSGNTIYF
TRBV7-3,CASSLNNLAGSRDELFF
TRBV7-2,CASSFTGELFF
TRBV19,CASSITVYSNQPQHF
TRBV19,CASSNGPLGSMQFF
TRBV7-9,CASSPGQLEAFF
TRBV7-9,CASSFPGQANTGELFF
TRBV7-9,CASSSPLRDSKETQYF
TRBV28,CASSFGRRPGQAMVGDQPQHF
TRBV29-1,CSVGGTGVRTEAFF